A single sample gave rise to the 21 T cell receptor beta chains below, sequenced in a study of OX40 agonist ivuxolimab in advanced cancers. Only in-frame clones appear in the TCRdb table, and some are missing; sequencing was by immunoSEQ multiplex PCR. The sample consists of 39,000 or so clones, 89% of them appearing once. Sequenced material: CD4+ or CD8+ T cells sorted from blood, taken in a trial of the OX40 agonist ivuxolimab. Receptors originate from an adult with an advanced solid tumor such as melanoma, head and neck, liver or kidney cancer.

In DNA form, the CDR3 reads TGCGCCAGCAGGTCGCGGGACAGGGGAGACTATGGCTACACCTTC. As protein: CASRSRDRGDYGYTF. The V call is TRBV10-2, the J call TRBJ1-2; 10 nucleotides match TRBD1. CDR1 is WSHSY and CDR2 is SAAADI in the germline V gene. The CDR3 has 15 residues. V lost 6 bases to trimming and J lost 3 bases; unmatched junction nucleotides: 7.

The genes are TRBV7-2 and TRBJ2-7, with D perhaps being TRBD1 or TRBD2 (5 bases each). Germline lookup yields CDR1 SGHTA and CDR2 FQGNSA. This CDR3 region has 15 residues. V was shortened by 1 base and J by 0 bases, with 10 bases between the two germline ends. The CDR3 loop is CASSLVPGPSYEQYF. In nucleotides, the CDR3 is TGTGCCAGCAGCTTAGTTCCGGGGCCCTCCTACGAGCAGTACTTC. Drawing the rest from reference TRBV7-2 and TRBJ2-7, the complete variable domain is GAGVSQSPSNKVTEKGKDVELRCDPISGHTALYWYRQSLGQGLEFLIYFQGNSAPDKSGLPSDRFSAERTGGSVSTLTIQRTQQEDSAVYLCASSLVPGPSYEQYFGPGTRLTVT.

This chain connects TRBV5-1 to TRBJ2-1, with 7 bases that match TRBD2. The CDR3 runs to 13 residues. Germline V lookup: CDR1 SGHRS, CDR2 YFSETQ. Unmatched junction bases numbered 5, after V lost 0 bases and J lost 11 bases. CDR3 sequence (DNA): TGCGCCAGCAGCTTGGAGGGAGGGTACCAGCAGTTCTTC. It is translated as CASSLEGGYQQFF.

The chain carries TRBV6-6 and TRBJ2-2, with D perhaps TRBD2 (5 bases). Germline assignment: CDR1 MNHNY and CDR2 SVGAGI (reference sequence). The CDR3 length is 14 residues. V lost 2 bases to trimming and J lost 5 bases, with 9 bases between them. The CDR3 DNA is TGTGCCAGCAGTTACCAACCGGGAACCGGGGAGCTGTTTTTT. It is translated as CASSYQPGTGELFF.

The V call is TRBV30, the J call TRBJ1-2; TRBD1 might be the D (5 bases). V was clipped by 0 bases and J by 8 bases, with 13 bases between them. Germline CDR1 reads GTSNPN; CDR2 reads SVGIG (reference sequence). The length of the CDR3 is 13 residues. The CDR3 coding sequence is TGTGCCTGGAGTGTTAATGGGGCCTTGGGCTACACCTTC. This codes for CAWSVNGALGYTF.

In this sample, this clone turned up once. The junction shows a germline mismatch at one end, possibly a read error. The chain joins TRBV5-4 to TRBJ2-2; 10 positions agree with TRBD1. CDR1 SGHNT and CDR2 YYREEE come from the germline V gene (reference sequence). The CDR3 runs to 15 residues. In nucleotides, the CDR3 is TGTACCAGCAGCTGGGACAGGGGGAACACCGGGGAGCTGTTTTTT. It specifies CTSSWDRGNTGELFF.

This rearrangement joins TRBV6-1 to TRBJ1-2; no reliable D call. Trimming pared 2 bases from V and 8 bases from J, leaving 15 bases between. Germline assignment: CDR1 MNHNS and CDR2 SASEGT. The CDR3 contains 14 residues. CDR3 protein: CASSEPGRIIGYTF. The DNA of the CDR3 is TGTGCCAGCAGTGAACCGGGTAGGATTATCGGCTACACCTTC.

The chain carries TRBV19 and TRBJ1-1, with TRBD1 matching 8 bases. CDR3 length equals 13 residues. V dropped 3 bases and J dropped 4; count of bases not matched to a gene: 1. The germline CDR1 and CDR2 sequences are LNHDA and SQIVND (reference sequence). CDR3 coding DNA: TGTGCCAGTAGTATCAGGGGGCTCACTGAAGCTTTCTTT. Translation gives CASSIRGLTEAFF.

The chain uses TRBV5-1 and TRBJ1-2; possibly TRBD1 for D (6 bases). The CDR3 consists of 15 residues. CDR1 is SGHRS, CDR2 YFSETQ, per germline. The ends were cut back, 0 bases at V and 6 bases at J, with 15 bases in the middle. The CDR3 DNA reads as TGCGCCAGCAGCTTGGCTACCGGGACACAAAATGGCTACACCTTC. Amino acids: CASSLATGTQNGYTF.

The rearrangement uses TRBV7-2 and TRBJ1-5; no clear D gene. Deletions cut 1 base from V and 0 bases from J, with 10 bases between. Germline CDR1 reads SGHTA; CDR2 reads FQGNSA. This CDR3 is built from 16 residues. This chain's CDR3 is CASSLVYWDSNQPQHF. For the CDR3, the DNA is TGTGCCAGCAGCTTAGTTTACTGGGATAGCAATCAGCCCCAGCATTTT.

The chain joins TRBV10-3 to TRBJ1-2; D may be TRBD1 (5 bases). The CDR3 is 13 residues long. V was shortened by 4 bases and J by 5 bases, with 11 bases between the two germline ends. CDR1 and CDR2 (germline): ENHRY, SYGVKD. CDR3: CAISAGTGYGYTF. CDR3 bases: TGTGCCATCAGTGCGGGGACGGGTTATGGCTACACCTTC.

The gene calls are TRBV11-3 and TRBJ2-7, with D tentatively TRBD1 (6 bases). The CDR3 runs to 15 residues. V lost 1 base to trimming and J lost 5 bases, with 15 bases between them. The germline V gene encodes CDR1 SGHNT and CDR2 YENEEA. The chain's CDR3 is CASSLGPGDPHEQYF. CDR3 bases: TGTGCCAGCAGCTTAGGTCCAGGGGACCCCCACGAGCAGTACTTC.

The V and J genes are TRBV6-5 and TRBJ2-5; 7 bases line up with TRBD1. The CDR3 has 16 amino acids. V was clipped by 0 bases and J by 5 bases; unmatched bases: 9. The germline V gene has CDR1 MNHEY and CDR2 SVGAGI. CDR3 region: CASSYSPGRGPETQYF. In nucleotides, the CDR3 is TGTGCCAGCAGTTACTCACCTGGTAGGGGGCCGGAGACCCAGTACTTC.

The chain recombines TRBV19 with TRBJ1-2, with 7 bases that match TRBD1. Trimming cost V 5 bases and J 4 bases; bases outside gene matches: 4. In germline, CDR1 is LNHDA, CDR2 SQIVND (reference sequence). CDR3 size: 13 residues. The CDR3 loop reads CASSPRTGYGYTF. The CDR3 DNA reads TGTGCCAGTAGTCCGCGGACAGGCTATGGCTACACCTTC.

The chain employs TRBV4-1 and TRBJ1-1; tentative D call: TRBD1 (6 bases). The CDR3 loop spans 16 amino acids. Per the germline V gene, CDR1 is MGHRA and CDR2 is YSYEKL. Trimming removed 4 bases at V and 5 bases at J, with 20 bases between. The CDR3 DNA sequence: TGCGCCAGCAGCCGATTACAGGTGGGGGGCGAGACTGAAGCTTTCTTT. Translated, it gives CASSRLQVGGETEAFF.

In nucleotides, the CDR3 is TGTGCCAGCAGCTTAGTTCAGGGGTCCACTGAAGCTTTCTTT. It translates to CASSLVQGSTEAFF. The chain joins TRBV7-6 to TRBJ1-1; tentative D call: TRBD1 (6 bases). The CDR3 extends over 14 amino acids. The germline gives CDR1 SGHVS, CDR2 FNYEAQ. V dropped 1 base and J dropped 4 bases, with 10 bases sitting between them.

The chain joins TRBV10-3 to TRBJ2-7; 13 nucleotides match TRBD2. The CDR3 extends over 15 amino acids. Trimming at V came to 6 bases and at J to 0 bases, leaving 2 bases not matched to a gene. Germline CDR1 ENHRY, CDR2 SYGVKD. The CDR3 coding sequence is TGTGCCATCAGGACTAGCGGGGGGAACTCCTACGAGCAGTACTTC. It translates to CAIRTSGGNSYEQYF.

CDR3 residues: CASSSSSPEQYF. In DNA, the CDR3 is TGCGCCAGCAGCTCGTCCAGTCCCGAGCAGTACTTC. This chain connects TRBV5-1 to TRBJ2-7; D unresolved. The germline V and J ends were trimmed by 3 bases and 6 bases, with 10 bases remaining between them. Looked up from germline, CDR1 is SGHRS and CDR2 is YFSETQ. This CDR3 is built from 12 residues.

The genes are TRBV5-1 and TRBJ2-7; no reliable D call. The CDR3 runs to 13 residues. V gave up 4 bases and J gave up 0 bases, with 8 bases separating them. The germline V gene encodes CDR1 SGHRS and CDR2 YFSETQ. CDR3 amino acids: CASSRGISYEQYF. CDR3 bases: TGCGCCAGCAGCAGAGGAATCTCCTACGAGCAGTACTTC.

The chain joins TRBV4-1 to TRBJ2-7; TRBD2 is a possible D gene (5 bases). The CDR3 totals 14 residues. Germline CDR1 and CDR2: MGHRA and YSYEKL. V lost 0 bases and J 0 bases, leaving 6 bases between the germline ends. This CDR3 reads CASSQDDYSYEQYF. In DNA, the CDR3 is TGCGCCAGCAGCCAAGATGACTACTCCTACGAGCAGTACTTC.

This clone was seen a single time. The chain has TRBV5-4 and TRBJ1-3; maybe TRBD1 (6 bases). CDR3 length: 14 residues. Looked up from germline, CDR1 is SGHNT and CDR2 is YYREEE (reference sequence). Trimming took off 3 bases at V and 4 bases at J, with 11 bases between the two ends. The CDR3: CASSSSDSGNTIYF. CDR3 DNA sequence: TGTGCCAGCAGCTCCTCGGACAGCGGAAACACCATATATTTT.